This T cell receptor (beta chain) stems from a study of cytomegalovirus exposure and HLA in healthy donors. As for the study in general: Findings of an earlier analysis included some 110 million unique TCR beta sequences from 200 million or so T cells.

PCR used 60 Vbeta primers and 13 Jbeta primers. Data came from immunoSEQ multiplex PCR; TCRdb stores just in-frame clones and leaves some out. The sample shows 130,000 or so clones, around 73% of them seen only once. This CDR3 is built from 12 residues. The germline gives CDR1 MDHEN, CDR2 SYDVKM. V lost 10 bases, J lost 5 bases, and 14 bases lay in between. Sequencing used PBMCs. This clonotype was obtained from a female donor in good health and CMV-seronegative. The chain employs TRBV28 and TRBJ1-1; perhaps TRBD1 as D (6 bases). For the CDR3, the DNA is TGTGCCACTGAGGGGGGGAGGACTGAAGCTTTCTTT. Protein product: CATEGGRTEAFF.